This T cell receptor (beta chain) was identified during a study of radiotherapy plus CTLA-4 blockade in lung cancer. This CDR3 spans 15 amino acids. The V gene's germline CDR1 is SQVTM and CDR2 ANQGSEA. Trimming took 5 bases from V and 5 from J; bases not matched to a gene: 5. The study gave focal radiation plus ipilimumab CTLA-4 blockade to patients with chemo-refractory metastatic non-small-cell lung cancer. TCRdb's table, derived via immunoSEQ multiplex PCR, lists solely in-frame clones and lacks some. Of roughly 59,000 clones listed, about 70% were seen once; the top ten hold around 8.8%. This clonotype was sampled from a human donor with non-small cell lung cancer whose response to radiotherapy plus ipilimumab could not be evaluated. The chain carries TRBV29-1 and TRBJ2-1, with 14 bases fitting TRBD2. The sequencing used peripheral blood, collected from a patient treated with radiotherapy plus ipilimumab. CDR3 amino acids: CSVPRLAGGDNEQFF. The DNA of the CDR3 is TGCAGCGTTCCCCGACTAGCGGGAGGGGACAATGAGCAGTTCTTC.